This section outlines one T cell receptor (beta chain) sequence together with its context. Its antigen is not known. The data belong to a study of T cell responses to AZD1222 COVID-19 vaccine. Whole-study findings and limits: Donors skewed white British and female; clonal diversity was possibly underestimated. Across spike, vaccine-associated CD4 TCRs were found, dominant at 160-218 and 743-854.

Germline V CDR1 and CDR2: MNHEY, SVGAGI. The CDR3 has 15 amino acids. The V end was cut by 3 bases, the J end by 0 bases, with 11 bases between. The protocol was immunoSEQ multiplex PCR, while the TCRdb copy is restricted to in-frame clones and leaves out a portion. The data contain some 100,000 clones, about 88% of them singletons. V usage is TRBV6-5 and J usage is TRBJ1-1; the D is unclear. Sample: peripheral blood, taken on day 0 of AZD1222 vaccination. This receptor was taken from an adult in good health. The DNA for the CDR3 is TGTGCCAGCAGTTATAGCCACAGTATGAACACTGAAGCTTTCTTT. It specifies CASSYSHSMNTEAFF.